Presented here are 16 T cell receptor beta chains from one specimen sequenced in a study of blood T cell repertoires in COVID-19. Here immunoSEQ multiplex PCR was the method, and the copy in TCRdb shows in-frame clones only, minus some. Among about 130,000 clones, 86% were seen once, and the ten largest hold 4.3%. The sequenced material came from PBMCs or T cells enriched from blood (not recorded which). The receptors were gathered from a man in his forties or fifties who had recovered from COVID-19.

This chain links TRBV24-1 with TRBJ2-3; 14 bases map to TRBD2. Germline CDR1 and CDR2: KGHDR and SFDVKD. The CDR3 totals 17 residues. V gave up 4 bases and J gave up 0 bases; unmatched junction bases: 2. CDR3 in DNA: TGTGCCACCAGTGAAAGGACTAGCGGGAGGAGCACAGATACGCAGTATTTT. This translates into CATSERTSGRSTDTQYF.

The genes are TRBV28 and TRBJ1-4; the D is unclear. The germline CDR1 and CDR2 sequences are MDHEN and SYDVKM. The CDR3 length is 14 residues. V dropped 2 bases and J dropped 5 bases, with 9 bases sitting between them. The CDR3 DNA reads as TGTGCCAGCAGTTTAATTACAAGAAATGAAAAACTGTTTTTT. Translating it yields CASSLITRNEKLFF.

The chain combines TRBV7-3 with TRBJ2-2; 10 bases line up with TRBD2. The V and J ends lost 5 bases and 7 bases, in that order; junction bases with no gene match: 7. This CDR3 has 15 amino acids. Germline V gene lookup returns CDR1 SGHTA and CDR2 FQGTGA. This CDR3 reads CASSTGAGGGGELFF. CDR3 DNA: TGTGCCAGCAGCACTGGAGCGGGAGGGGGCGGGGAGCTGTTTTTT.

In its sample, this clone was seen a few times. This chain's CDR3 is CASSRTAQETQYF. The CDR3, as DNA: TGTGCCAGCAGCAGGACAGCCCAAGAGACCCAGTACTTC. The chain links TRBV11-2 to TRBJ2-5, with a possible D match to TRBD1 (6 bases). The CDR3 contains 13 residues. Germline V gene lookup returns CDR1 SGHAT and CDR2 FQNNGV. Trimming left V 5 bases short and J 1 base short, with 8 bases between.

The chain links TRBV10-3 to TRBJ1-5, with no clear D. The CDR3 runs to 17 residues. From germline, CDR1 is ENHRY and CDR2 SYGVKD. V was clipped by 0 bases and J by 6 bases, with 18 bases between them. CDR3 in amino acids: CAISESKPDLESQPQHF. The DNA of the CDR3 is TGTGCCATCAGTGAGTCGAAACCCGATTTAGAAAGTCAGCCCCAGCATTTT.

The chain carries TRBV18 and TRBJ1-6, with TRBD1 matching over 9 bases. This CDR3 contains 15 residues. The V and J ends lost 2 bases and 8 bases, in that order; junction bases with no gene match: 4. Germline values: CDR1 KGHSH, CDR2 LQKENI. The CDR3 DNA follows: TGTGCCAGCTCACCAAGGACAGGGGACCATTCACCCCTCCACTTT. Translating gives CASSPRTGDHSPLHF. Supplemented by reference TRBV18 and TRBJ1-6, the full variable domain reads NAGVMQNPRHLVRRRGQEARLRCSPMKGHSHVYWYRQLPEEGLKFMVYLQKENIIDESGMPKERFSAEFPKEGPSILRIQQVVRGDSAAYFCASSPRTGDHSPLHFGNGTRLTVT.

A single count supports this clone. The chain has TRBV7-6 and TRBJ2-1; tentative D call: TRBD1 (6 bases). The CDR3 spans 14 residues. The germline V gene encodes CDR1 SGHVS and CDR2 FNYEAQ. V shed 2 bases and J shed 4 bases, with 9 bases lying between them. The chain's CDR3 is CASSLRTDYNEQFF. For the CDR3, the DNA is TGTGCCAGCAGCTTACGGACAGATTACAATGAGCAGTTCTTC.

CDR3 loop: CASSLGLFQETQYF. DNA of the CDR3: TGTGCCAGCAGCTTGGGACTATTTCAAGAGACCCAGTACTTC. The chain employs TRBV5-4 and TRBJ2-5; D is possibly TRBD2 (5 bases). The CDR3 has 14 amino acids. Trimming took off 0 bases at V and 2 bases at J, with 8 bases between the two ends. Germline V gene sequence: CDR1 SGHNT, CDR2 YYREEE (reference sequence).

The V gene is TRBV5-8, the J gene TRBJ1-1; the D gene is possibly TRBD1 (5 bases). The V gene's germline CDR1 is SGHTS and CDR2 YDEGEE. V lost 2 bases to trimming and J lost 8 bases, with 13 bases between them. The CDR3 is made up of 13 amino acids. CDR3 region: CASSFWGGLEAFF. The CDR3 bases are TGTGCCAGCAGCTTTTGGGGGGGTTTAGAAGCTTTCTTT.

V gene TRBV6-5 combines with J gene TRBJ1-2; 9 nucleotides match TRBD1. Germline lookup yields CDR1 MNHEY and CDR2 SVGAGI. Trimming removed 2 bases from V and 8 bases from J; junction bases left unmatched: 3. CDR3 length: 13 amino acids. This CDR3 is CASSYGQGLGYTF. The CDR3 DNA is TGTGCCAGCAGTTACGGACAGGGGCTCGGCTACACCTTC.

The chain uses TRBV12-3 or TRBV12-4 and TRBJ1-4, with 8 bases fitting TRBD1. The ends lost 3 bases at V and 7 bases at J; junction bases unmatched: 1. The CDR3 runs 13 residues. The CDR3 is CASSLQGAEKLFF. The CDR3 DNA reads TGTGCCAGCAGTTTGCAGGGGGCTGAAAAACTGTTTTTT.

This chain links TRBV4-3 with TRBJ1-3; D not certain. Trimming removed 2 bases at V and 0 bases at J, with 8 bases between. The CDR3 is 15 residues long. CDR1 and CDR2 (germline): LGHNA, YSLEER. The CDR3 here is CASSQLLASGNTIYF. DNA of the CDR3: TGCGCCAGCAGCCAACTGCTAGCCTCTGGAAACACCATATATTTT.

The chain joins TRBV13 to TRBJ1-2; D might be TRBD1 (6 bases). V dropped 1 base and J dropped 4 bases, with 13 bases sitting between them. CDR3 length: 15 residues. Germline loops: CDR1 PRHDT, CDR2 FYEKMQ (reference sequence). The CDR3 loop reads CASSLVDSDIYGYTF. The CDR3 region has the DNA TGTGCCAGCAGCTTAGTGGACAGCGACATCTATGGCTACACCTTC.

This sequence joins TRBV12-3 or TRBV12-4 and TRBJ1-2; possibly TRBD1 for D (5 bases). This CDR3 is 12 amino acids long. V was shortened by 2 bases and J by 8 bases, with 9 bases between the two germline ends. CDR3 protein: CASSLSGEGYTF. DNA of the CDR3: TGTGCCAGCAGTTTATCGGGGGAAGGCTACACCTTC.

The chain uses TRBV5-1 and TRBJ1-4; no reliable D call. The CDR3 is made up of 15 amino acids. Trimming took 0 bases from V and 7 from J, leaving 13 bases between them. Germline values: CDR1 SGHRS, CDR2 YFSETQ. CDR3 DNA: TGCGCCAGCAGCTTGGGCTCCGTAGATGGTGAAAAACTGTTTTTT. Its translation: CASSLGSVDGEKLFF.

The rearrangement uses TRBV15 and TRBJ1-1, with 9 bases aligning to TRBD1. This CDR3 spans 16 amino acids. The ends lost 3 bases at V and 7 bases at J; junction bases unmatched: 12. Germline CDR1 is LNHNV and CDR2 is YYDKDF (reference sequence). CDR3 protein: CATSRAKGTGGSEAFF. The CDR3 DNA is TGTGCCACCAGCAGGGCAAAAGGAACAGGGGGCAGTGAAGCTTTCTTT.